This T cell receptor beta chain was sequenced in a study of blood T cell repertoires in COVID-19. Study summary: PBMCs, B-cell-depleted T cells, or T cells provided the cDNA or gDNA that made up the material.

This CDR3 spans 14 amino acids. V lost 5 bases to trimming and J lost 7 bases; unmatched junction nucleotides: 7. CDR1 SEHNR and CDR2 FQNEAQ come from the germline V gene (reference sequence). Profiling relied on immunoSEQ multiplex PCR, and the TCRdb table lists in-frame clones only, not all of them. The sample holds about 63,000 clones, more than 80% seen once. The source material was peripheral blood. The rearrangement uses TRBV7-9 and TRBJ2-1, with 8 positions matching TRBD2. This TCR was recovered from a man aged 55 to 70 with COVID-19, enrolled during active disease. The DNA of the CDR3 is TGTGCCAGCAGCAAGGCGGGAGGACAAAATGAGCAGTTCTTC. Protein: CASSKAGGQNEQFF.